This record concerns one T cell receptor (beta chain) sequence. This clone was seen once. Its antigen is unknown. No much larger clone exists at a distance of one base, and base qualities are not known. This sample was taken from a study of blood T cell repertoires in COVID-19 (dated by TCRdb to the early 2020s). Notes on the research overall: Collaborator samples came from the United States, Italy and Spain and covered acute and convalescent phases of COVID-19. The material from the prospective study consisted of cDNA or gDNA derived from T cells, B-cell-depleted T cells, or PBMCs. Subjects who had been exposed to COVID-19, were actively infected with it, or had recovered from it provided the deeply sampled blood TCRbeta repertoires that made up the dataset. The repertoires were released in a freely available public database meant as a resource for research on the immune response to SARS-CoV-2. Samples came from the ongoing ImmuneRACE study (first 160 participants) plus 1,254 subjects from 6 global collaborators. Sample metadata almost always included a de-identified subject ID, COVID-19 status, age in years and sex. Where HLA class I and class II types were available, the types were taken from metadata supplied by the sample provider, not from assay-based typing.

Points the paper makes about the study in general: The amount of clinical and demographic metadata varied by source and participant and was provided uncurated.

Based on the germline V gene, the CDR1 and CDR2 sequences are MDHEN and SYDVKM. Its CDR3 holds 18 amino acids, cysteine through phenylalanine. CDR3 DNA only is kept here, 54 bases in frame from base 1. The germline V and J ends show losses of 10 bases and 1 base respectively, and no gene match explains 15 bases of the junction. TCRbeta CDR3 regions were amplified from genomic DNA using the immunoSEQ Assay, a bias-controlled multiplex PCR. On the authors' methods: The number of nucleated cells in each sample was estimated by amplification of reference gene primers within the assay. To quantify the absolute abundance of each unique TCRbeta CDR3 rearrangement, sequence reads were collapsed and filtered. For each sample, productive Simpson clonality was calculated by taking the square root of Simpson's diversity index across productive rearrangements. Entries here come from immuneACCESS through TCRdb and include only in-frame sequences with V and J called. Some clones fail to appear in such tables; in the studies checked, an unresolved V gene covers under half of the shortfall, and the cause of the remainder is unknown. Clone size and the V and J calls come from that table; the DNA yielded D and trimming. The sample has tens of thousands of clones on record, about nine tenths of them singletons. The ten top clones hold roughly 5% of the sample.

In Seattle, one collaborating source enrolled patients while the infection was active and tracked those patients longitudinally over the course of disease. Whole blood was collected in K2EDTA tubes by collaborating institutions according to the institutions' own protocols. For TCRbeta analysis, collaborators shipped samples as frozen whole blood, isolated PBMCs, or DNA extracted from either of those sample types. This sequence uses TRBV28 and TRBJ2-3; 12 bases in the middle match TRBD2. Sequencing was performed on peripheral blood. The source is a man aged 60-69 years with COVID-19, enrolled during active disease. The base sequence is TGTGCCATTATTACCGACCTGACTAGCGGGAGTTGCACAGATACGCAGTATTTT. It specifies CAIITDLTSGSCTDTQYF.